The next 8 T cell receptor beta chains were all read from a single sample in a study of CD8 T cells in ankylosing spondylitis (dated by TCRdb to about 2017). Broader findings and caveats from the paper: A TCR beta motif made up of several highly homologous amino acid variants appeared to be characteristic of blood from ankylosing spondylitis patients.

These receptors have no identified antigens. The library was made by 5' RACE. For sequencing, an Illumina HiSeq 2500 was employed. Using fastp trimming at Q25 and MiXCR clonotype assembly, TCRdb reanalyzed the public sequencing data and kept in-frame beta chains. Entries are consolidated by CDR3 protein sequence, retaining the most common genes and DNA. In all, the sample holds 100,000 to 150,000 distinct CDR3 sequences, and roughly 17% of those were seen once. The ten top clones hold approximately 33% of the sample. Sequenced material: blood, either unsorted or a sorted T cell fraction (not recorded which). The receptor set was obtained from a male donor with ankylosing spondylitis.

This chain joins TRBV28 and TRBJ1-1; D uncertain. The CDR3 is 13 amino acids. CDR1 and CDR2 from the germline V gene are MDHEN and SYDVKM. Trimming shortened V by 3 bases and J by 0 bases, and 5 bases separated the two germline ends. CDR3 loop: CASSFKLNTEAFF. The DNA for the CDR3 is TGTGCCAGCAGTTTTAAGTTGAACACTGAAGCTTTCTTT.

The chain recombines TRBV3-1 with TRBJ1-6; D ambiguous. This CDR3 region has 16 residues. The germline CDR1 and CDR2 sequences are LGHDT and YNNKEL (reference sequence). V was clipped by 0 bases and J by 7 bases, with 13 bases between them. Written as DNA, the CDR3 is TGTGCCAGCAGCCAAGATGGGAGTTCAATCAATTCACCCCTCCACTTT. Its protein product is CASSQDGSSINSPLHF.

The rearrangement joins TRBV2 to TRBJ2-7; 9 positions agree with TRBD2. J was trimmed by 2 bases and V by 10 bases; bases with no gene match: 9. This CDR3 has 14 amino acids. CDR1 is SNHLY, CDR2 FYNNEI, per germline. This CDR3 is CAILLAGPTYEQYF. The CDR3 nucleotides are TGTGCCATCCTACTAGCGGGCCCAACCTACGAGCAGTACTTC.

The chain has TRBV12-3 or TRBV12-4 and TRBJ2-5, with D perhaps TRBD1 or TRBD2 (5 bases each). V lost 6 bases, J lost 4 bases, and 18 bases lay in between. CDR3 size: 15 residues. For the CDR3, the DNA is TGTGCCAGCAGCCTAGTATTACCGGGACGAGAGACCCAGTACTTC. It encodes CASSLVLPGRETQYF.

This chain links TRBV14 with TRBJ1-3; 10 bases map to TRBD1. V was pared by 4 bases and J by 10 bases, with 7 bases of the junction left unmatched. Germline-derived CDR1 and CDR2 are SGHDN and FVKESK. This CDR3 contains 14 residues. The CDR3: CASSPPGQGRTIYF. The CDR3 DNA reads TGTGCCAGCAGCCCGCCGGGACAGGGGAGGACCATATATTTT.

This clonotype was seen only a few times. This chain links TRBV14 with TRBJ2-7; the D is unclear. V lost 1 base and J lost 3, with 7 bases in between. CDR1 SGHDN and CDR2 FVKESK come from the germline V gene. The CDR3 has 13 residues. CDR3 protein: CASSQGLFYEQYF. The CDR3 coding sequence is TGTGCCAGCAGCCAAGGACTTTTCTACGAGCAGTACTTC.

This chain joins TRBV15 and TRBJ2-3; 8 nucleotides match TRBD1. CDR3 size: 16 residues. After removal of 2 bases from V and 0 bases from J, the junction contained 4 bases not matched to a gene. The germline V gene encodes CDR1 LNHNV and CDR2 YYDKDF (reference sequence). Here the CDR3 reads CATSRTTGESTDTQYF. The CDR3, as DNA: TGTGCCACCAGCAGAACGACAGGGGAAAGCACAGATACGCAGTATTTT.

The chain couples TRBV7-9 to TRBJ2-5; 9 positions match TRBD1. V trimming: 5 bases; J trimming: 6 bases; junction bases outside the gene matches: 10. CDR3 length: 15 residues. CDR1 and CDR2 (germline): SEHNR, FQNEAQ (reference sequence). The CDR3 region is CASSRRDRDWQTQYF. In DNA form, the CDR3 reads TGTGCCAGCAGCCGCCGGGACAGGGACTGGCAGACCCAGTACTTC.